This is a list of T cell receptor beta chains from one sample in a study of shared clonotypes between healthy human individuals. Using immunoSEQ multiplex PCR, the repertoire was profiled, and TCRdb retains in-frame clones only, with some absent. This table has about 2 million clones, over 85% appearing once. Sequences were obtained from naive CD8+ T cells sorted from blood. These receptor sequences come from a man aged 18 to 30 in good health. CDR3s include the opening cysteine and the closing phenylalanine or tryptophan.

V gene	J gene	CDR3 protein
TRBV2	TRBJ2-1	CASNGLAGEWNEQFF
TRBV7-9	TRBJ2-1	CASSMTGVNEQFF
TRBV30	TRBJ2-7	CAWKGESYEQYF
TRBV7-8	TRBJ2-7	CASSFSGSSYEQYF
TRBV5-5	TRBJ2-7	CASSLGLAAGYEQYF
TRBV9	TRBJ1-3	CASSPQKGLGSGNTIYF
TRBV5-8	TRBJ2-3	CASEARSTDTQYF
TRBV28	TRBJ1-1	CASSRTYTEAFF
TRBV19	TRBJ2-6	CASSIRGHLSSGANVLTF
TRBV2	TRBJ1-2	CASSEEGNGYTF
TRBV30	TRBJ2-5	CATSGQGWETQYF